This entry lists 16 T cell receptor beta chains sequenced from one sample in a study of early T cells in non-severe SARS-CoV-2 infection. One entry per CDR3 protein results from TCRdb running MiXCR on the 5' RACE reads. The profile covers fewer than 75,000 distinct CDR3 sequences, with around 21% appearing a single time and approximately 15% taken by the ten largest. The input for sequencing was whole blood, taken at baseline. The source is an adult who was a healthcare worker with PCR-confirmed SARS-CoV-2 infection or an uninfected control (not recorded which).

The V and J genes are TRBV11-1 and TRBJ2-3; D is unclear. Germline V gene sequence: CDR1 SGHAT, CDR2 FQDESV (reference sequence). The CDR3 covers 12 residues. Trimming cost V 10 bases and J 10 bases, with 18 bases left between them. CDR3 amino acids: CATRSRGLAQYF. Here the CDR3 DNA reads TGTGCCACCAGGAGCAGAGGATTGGCGCAGTATTTT.

This chain uses TRBV6-1 with TRBJ2-7, with 7 bases that match TRBD1. The CDR3 length is 13 residues. The V and J ends lost 1 base and 10 bases, in that order; junction bases with no gene match: 7. Germline assignment: CDR1 MNHNS and CDR2 SASEGT. CDR3 protein: CASSEEGRGGQYF. The CDR3 bases are TGTGCCAGCAGTGAAGAAGGACGAGGGGGCCAGTACTTC.

This clonotype has only a few counts. The chain recombines TRBV21-1 with TRBJ2-6; TRBD1 is the table's D call, not checked against the DNA. TRBV21-1 represents a pseudogene. This CDR3 comprises 13 residues. CDR3 protein: CARRGSGANVLTF. The DNA for the CDR3 is TGTGCCAGAAGGGGATCGGGGGCCAACGTCCTGACTTTC.

The V call is TRBV4-1, the J call TRBJ2-7; D is undetermined. The CDR3 has 13 residues. Trimming shortened V by 1 base and J by 3 bases, and 7 bases separated the two germline ends. Germline CDR1 and CDR2: MGHRA and YSYEKL. CDR3 sequence (DNA): TGCGCCAGCAGCCAAGCGGGCGACTACGAGCAGTACTTC. It is translated as CASSQAGDYEQYF.

A few counts support this clonotype. This rearrangement joins TRBV12-3 or TRBV12-4 to TRBJ1-5; possible D gene TRBD1, 5 bases. Trimming took off 7 bases at V and 4 bases at J, with 14 bases between the two ends. This CDR3 is built from 14 residues. The CDR3 is CASTLDSSNQPQHF. DNA for the CDR3: TGTGCCAGCACCCTCGACAGTTCGAATCAGCCCCAGCATTTT.

V is TRBV3-1 and J is TRBJ2-1, with 7 bases lining up with TRBD2. The CDR3 length is 14 residues. V lost 0 bases, J lost 9 bases, and 5 bases stayed unmatched. Per the germline V gene, CDR1 is LGHDT and CDR2 is YNNKEL (reference sequence). This CDR3 is CASSQDMGRGEQFF. CDR3 sequence (DNA): TGTGCCAGCAGCCAAGATATGGGGAGGGGTGAGCAGTTCTTC.

This chain links TRBV7-9 with TRBJ2-7, with D possibly TRBD2 on 5 matching bases. The CDR3 runs to 12 residues. V lost 5 bases and J 3 bases, leaving 8 bases between the germline ends. Per the germline V gene, CDR1 is SEHNR and CDR2 is FQNEAQ (reference sequence). CDR3 amino acids: CASSLRDYEQYF. For the CDR3, the DNA is TGTGCCAGCAGCCTGAGGGACTACGAGCAGTACTTC. The variable domain in full, completed from reference TRBV7-9 and TRBJ2-7, reads DTGVSQNPRHKITKRGQNVTFRCDPISEHNRLYWYRQTLGQGPEFLTYFQNEAQLEKSRLLSDRFSAERPKGSFSTLEIQRTEQGDSAMYLCASSLRDYEQYFGPGTRLTVT.

The chain links TRBV5-4 to TRBJ2-3; D perhaps matches TRBD1 (7 bases). The V and J ends lost 4 bases and 1 base respectively, with 13 bases between them. The CDR3 totals 15 residues. Germline CDR1 reads SGHNT; CDR2 reads YYREEE (reference sequence). CDR3 loop: CASSGQGGRTDTQYF. The CDR3 DNA reads TGTGCCAGCAGCGGGCAGGGGGGCCGCACAGATACGCAGTATTTT.

The chain employs TRBV19 and TRBJ2-5, with a weak D call TRBD1 (5 bases). Germline-derived CDR1 and CDR2 are LNHDA and SQIVND (reference sequence). V lost 5 bases and J 1 base, leaving 8 bases between the germline ends. The CDR3 sequence is 13 residues long. CDR3 amino acids: CASSQGFQETQYF. The CDR3 coding sequence is TGTGCCAGTAGTCAGGGCTTCCAAGAGACCCAGTACTTC.

The genes are TRBV4-1 and TRBJ1-3; D gene uncertain. The germline CDR1 and CDR2 sequences are MGHRA and YSYEKL. V lost 4 bases, J lost 0 bases, and 4 bases lay in between. This CDR3 is built from 13 residues. The CDR3 region has the DNA TGCGCCAGCAGCCCCATCTCTGGAAACACCATATATTTT. Translating it yields CASSPISGNTIYF.

This chain links TRBV27 with TRBJ2-3; D perhaps matches TRBD1 (6 bases). Deletions cut 5 bases from V and 6 bases from J, with 18 bases between. This CDR3 has 15 residues. Germline V gives CDR1 MNHEY, CDR2 SMNVEV (reference sequence). The DNA for the CDR3 is TGTGCCAGCAGTCCCAGACAAAGGACAGCTGATACGCAGTATTTT. Protein product: CASSPRQRTADTQYF.

This clonotype was recorded at least ten times. The rearrangement uses TRBV5-1 and TRBJ1-5; the D is unclear. Germline V lookup: CDR1 SGHRS, CDR2 YFSETQ. The CDR3 is 15 residues long. The ends were cut back, 3 bases at V and 0 bases at J, with 10 bases in the middle. The DNA for the CDR3 is TGCGCCAGCAGCTCGGACGGATATAGCAATCAGCCCCAGCATTTT. This encodes CASSSDGYSNQPQHF.

The chain combines TRBV18 with TRBJ2-2, with TRBD1 as a possible D gene (5 bases). Germline V gene lookup returns CDR1 KGHSH and CDR2 LQKENI. The V end lost 3 bases, the J end lost 5 bases, and 7 bases lay between the germline ends. The CDR3 runs to 13 residues. The CDR3 here is CASSPKGTGELFF. Written as DNA, the CDR3 is TGTGCCAGCTCACCGAAGGGGACCGGGGAGCTGTTTTTT. The full variable domain, with the rest looked up from reference TRBV18 and TRBJ2-2, is NAGVMQNPRHLVRRRGQEARLRCSPMKGHSHVYWYRQLPEEGLKFMVYLQKENIIDESGMPKERFSAEFPKEGPSILRIQQVVRGDSAAYFCASSPKGTGELFFGEGSRLTVL.

The rearrangement joins TRBV20-1 to TRBJ2-7; the D is unclear. V lost 3 bases and J 2 bases, leaving 8 bases between the germline ends. The V gene's germline CDR1 is DFQATT and CDR2 SNEGSKA (reference sequence). This CDR3 has 12 amino acids. CDR3 region: CSASGQTYEQYF. Here the CDR3 DNA reads TGCAGTGCTAGCGGGCAGACCTACGAGCAGTACTTC.

The table lists this clonotype with many counts. The chain is built from TRBV27 and TRBJ2-3, with D possibly matching TRBD2 (6 bases). The germline V gene has CDR1 MNHEY and CDR2 SMNVEV (reference sequence). The CDR3 sequence is 13 residues long. V gave up 6 bases and J gave up 5 bases, with 12 bases separating them. The DNA for the CDR3 is TGTGCCAGCAGCCTGGACGGGGGAGATACGCAGTATTTT. It codes for CASSLDGGDTQYF.

This clonotype was observed a few times. The chain is built from TRBV5-1 and TRBJ2-5; D may be TRBD2 (5 bases). The V gene's germline CDR1 is SGHRS and CDR2 YFSETQ. The V gene lost 2 bases and the J gene lost 2 bases, with 10 bases spanning the gap. The CDR3 is 14 residues long. The CDR3 coding sequence is TGCGCCAGCAGCTTTGCCCGAGGGCAAGAGACCCAGTACTTC. It translates to CASSFARGQETQYF.